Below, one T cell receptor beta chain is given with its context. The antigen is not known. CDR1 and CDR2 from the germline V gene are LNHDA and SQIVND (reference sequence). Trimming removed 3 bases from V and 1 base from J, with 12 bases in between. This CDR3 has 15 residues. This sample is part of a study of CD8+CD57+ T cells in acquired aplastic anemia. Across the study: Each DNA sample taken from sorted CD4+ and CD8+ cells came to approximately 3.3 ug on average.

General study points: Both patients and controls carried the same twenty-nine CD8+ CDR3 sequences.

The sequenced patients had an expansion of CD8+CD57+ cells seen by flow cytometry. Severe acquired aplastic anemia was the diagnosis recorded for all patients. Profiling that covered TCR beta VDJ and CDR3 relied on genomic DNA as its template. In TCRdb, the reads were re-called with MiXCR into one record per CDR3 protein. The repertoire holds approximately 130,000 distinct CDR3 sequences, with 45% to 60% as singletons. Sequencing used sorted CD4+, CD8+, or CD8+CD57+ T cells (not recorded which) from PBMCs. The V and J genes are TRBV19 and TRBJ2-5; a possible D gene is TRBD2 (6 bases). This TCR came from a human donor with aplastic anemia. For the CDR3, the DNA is TGTGCCAGTAGTATCCGCGGCGGGGCCCAAGAGACCCAGTACTTC. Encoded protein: CASSIRGGAQETQYF.